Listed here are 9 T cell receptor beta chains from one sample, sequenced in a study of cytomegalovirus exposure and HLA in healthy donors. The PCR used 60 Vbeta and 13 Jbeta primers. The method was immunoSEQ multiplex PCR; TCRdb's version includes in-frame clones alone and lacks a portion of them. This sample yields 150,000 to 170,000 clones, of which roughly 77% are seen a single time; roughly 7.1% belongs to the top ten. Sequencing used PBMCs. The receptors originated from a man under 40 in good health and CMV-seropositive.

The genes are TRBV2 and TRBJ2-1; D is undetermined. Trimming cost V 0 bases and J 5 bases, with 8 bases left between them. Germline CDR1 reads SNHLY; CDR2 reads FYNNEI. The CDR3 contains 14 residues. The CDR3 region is CASSEAPGNNEQFF. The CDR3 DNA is TGTGCCAGCAGTGAAGCCCCTGGCAACAATGAGCAGTTCTTC. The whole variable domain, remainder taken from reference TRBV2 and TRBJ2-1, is EPEVTQTPSHQVTQMGQEVILRCVPISNHLYFYWYRQILGQKVEFLVSFYNNEISEKSEIFDDQFSVERPDGSNFTLKIRSTKLEDSAMYFCASSEAPGNNEQFFGPGTRLTVL.

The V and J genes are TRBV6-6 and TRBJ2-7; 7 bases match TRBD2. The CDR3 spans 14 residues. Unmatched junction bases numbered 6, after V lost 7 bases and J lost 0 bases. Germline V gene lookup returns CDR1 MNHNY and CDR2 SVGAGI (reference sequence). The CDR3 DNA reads TGTGCCAGCACCGGGACTATCAGCTCCTACGAGCAGTACTTC. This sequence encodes CASTGTISSYEQYF.

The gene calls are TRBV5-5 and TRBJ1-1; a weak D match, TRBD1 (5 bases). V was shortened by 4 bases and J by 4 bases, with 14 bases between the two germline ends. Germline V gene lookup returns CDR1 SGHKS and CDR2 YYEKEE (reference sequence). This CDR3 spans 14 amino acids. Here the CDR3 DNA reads TGTGCCAGCAGCCCGCTGCGGGGGAGCACTGAAGCTTTCTTT. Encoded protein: CASSPLRGSTEAFF.

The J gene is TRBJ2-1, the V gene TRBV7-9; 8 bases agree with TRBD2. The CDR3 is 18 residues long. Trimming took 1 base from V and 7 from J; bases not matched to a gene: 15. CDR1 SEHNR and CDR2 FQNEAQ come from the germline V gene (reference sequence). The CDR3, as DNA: TGTGCCAGCAGCTTAGGAAGGGTCGAGCGGGGGTTGGAAAATGAGCAGTTCTTC. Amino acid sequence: CASSLGRVERGLENEQFF.

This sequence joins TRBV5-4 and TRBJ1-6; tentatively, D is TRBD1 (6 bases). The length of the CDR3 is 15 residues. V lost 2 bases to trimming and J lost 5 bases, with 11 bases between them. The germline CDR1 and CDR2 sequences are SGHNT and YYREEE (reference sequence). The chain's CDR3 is CASSFGTPNNSPLHF. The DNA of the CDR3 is TGTGCCAGCAGCTTTGGGACACCGAATAATTCACCCCTCCACTTT. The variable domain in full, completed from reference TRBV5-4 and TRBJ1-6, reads ETGVTQSPTHLIKTRGQQVTLRCSSQSGHNTVSWYQQALGQGPQFIFQYYREEENGRGNFPPRFSGLQFPNYSSELNVNALELDDSALYLCASSFGTPNNSPLHFGNGTRLTVT.

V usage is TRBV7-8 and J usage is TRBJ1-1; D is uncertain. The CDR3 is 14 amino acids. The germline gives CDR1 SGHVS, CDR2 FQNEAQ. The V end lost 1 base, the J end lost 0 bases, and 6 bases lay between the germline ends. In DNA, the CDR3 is TGTGCCAGCAGCTTAGAACAGCTGAACACTGAAGCTTTCTTT. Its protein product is CASSLEQLNTEAFF. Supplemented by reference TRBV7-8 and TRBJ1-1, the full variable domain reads GAGVSQSPRYKVAKRGQDVALRCDPISGHVSLFWYQQALGQGPEFLTYFQNEAQLDKSGLPSDRFFAERPEGSVSTLKIQRTQQEDSAVYLCASSLEQLNTEAFFGQGTRLTVV.

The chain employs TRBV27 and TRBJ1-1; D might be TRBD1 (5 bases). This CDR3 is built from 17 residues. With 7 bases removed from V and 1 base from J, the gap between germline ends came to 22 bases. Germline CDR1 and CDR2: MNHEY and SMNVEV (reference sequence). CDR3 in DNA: TGTGCCAGCATCTTGAGAGAACAGGCAACCGGGAACACTGAAGCTTTCTTT. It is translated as CASILREQATGNTEAFF.

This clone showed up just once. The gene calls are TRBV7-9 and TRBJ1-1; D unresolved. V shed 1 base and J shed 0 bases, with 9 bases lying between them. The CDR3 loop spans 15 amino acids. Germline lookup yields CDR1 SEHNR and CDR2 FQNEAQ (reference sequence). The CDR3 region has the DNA TGTGCCAGCAGCTTAGTGTTGGCCATGAACACTGAAGCTTTCTTT. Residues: CASSLVLAMNTEAFF.

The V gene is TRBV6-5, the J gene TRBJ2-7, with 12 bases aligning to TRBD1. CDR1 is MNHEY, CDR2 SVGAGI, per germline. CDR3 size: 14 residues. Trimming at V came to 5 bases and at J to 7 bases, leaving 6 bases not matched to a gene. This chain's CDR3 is CASSKGQGAWEQYF. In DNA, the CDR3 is TGTGCCAGCAGTAAGGGACAGGGGGCGTGGGAGCAGTACTTC.